Below, one T cell receptor (beta chain) is given with its context. Antigen specificity is unknown. This entry belongs to a study of T cell responses to AZD1222 COVID-19 vaccine. Overall study results and limits: The donors showed a predominance of white British ancestry and of females, with possible underestimation of clonal diversity. At baseline, seropositivity was found in only 6 or 7 AZD1222 recipients.

TCRdb's copy holds only in-frame clones and misses some; the assay was immunoSEQ multiplex PCR. The sample shows about 100,000 clones, approximately 90% of them seen only once. The clonotype comes from an adult in good health. Specimen: peripheral blood, collected on day 0 of AZD1222 vaccination.

The CDR3 is CASRKGLTSGHTDTQYF. In DNA, the CDR3 is TGCGCCAGCCGGAAGGGACTCACCTCGGGACACACAGATACGCAGTATTTT. This chain links TRBV5-1 with TRBJ2-3; D tentatively reads TRBD1 or TRBD2 (6 bases each). V shed 7 bases and J shed 2 bases, with 23 bases lying between them. The CDR3 is 17 amino acids. Germline V gives CDR1 SGHRS, CDR2 YFSETQ.